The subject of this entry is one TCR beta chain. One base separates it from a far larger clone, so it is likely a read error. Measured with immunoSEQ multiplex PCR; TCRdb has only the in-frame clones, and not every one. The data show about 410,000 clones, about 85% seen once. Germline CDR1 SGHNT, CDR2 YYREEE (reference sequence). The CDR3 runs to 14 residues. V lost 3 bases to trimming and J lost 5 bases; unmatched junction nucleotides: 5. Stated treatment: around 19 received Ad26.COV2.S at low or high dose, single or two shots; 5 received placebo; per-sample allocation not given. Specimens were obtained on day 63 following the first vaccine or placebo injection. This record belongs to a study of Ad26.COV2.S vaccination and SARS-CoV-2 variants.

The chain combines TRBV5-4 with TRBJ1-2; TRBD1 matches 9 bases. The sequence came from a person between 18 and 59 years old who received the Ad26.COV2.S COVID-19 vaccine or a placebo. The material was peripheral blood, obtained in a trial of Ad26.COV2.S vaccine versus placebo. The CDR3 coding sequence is TGTGCCAGCAGCTCCGGGACAGGGTTTTATGGCTACACCTTC. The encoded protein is CASSSGTGFYGYTF.